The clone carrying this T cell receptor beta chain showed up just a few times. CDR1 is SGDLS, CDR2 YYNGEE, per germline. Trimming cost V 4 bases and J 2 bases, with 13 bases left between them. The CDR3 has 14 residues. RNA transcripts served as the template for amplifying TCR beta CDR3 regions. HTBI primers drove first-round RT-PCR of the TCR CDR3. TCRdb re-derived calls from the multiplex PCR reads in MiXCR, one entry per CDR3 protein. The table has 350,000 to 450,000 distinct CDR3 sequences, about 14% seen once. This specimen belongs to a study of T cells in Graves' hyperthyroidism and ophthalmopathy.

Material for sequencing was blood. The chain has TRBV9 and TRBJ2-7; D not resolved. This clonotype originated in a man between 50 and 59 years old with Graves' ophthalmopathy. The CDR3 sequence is CASSPDQQAYEQYF. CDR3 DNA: TGTGCCAGCAGCCCAGACCAGCAGGCCTACGAGCAGTACTTC.